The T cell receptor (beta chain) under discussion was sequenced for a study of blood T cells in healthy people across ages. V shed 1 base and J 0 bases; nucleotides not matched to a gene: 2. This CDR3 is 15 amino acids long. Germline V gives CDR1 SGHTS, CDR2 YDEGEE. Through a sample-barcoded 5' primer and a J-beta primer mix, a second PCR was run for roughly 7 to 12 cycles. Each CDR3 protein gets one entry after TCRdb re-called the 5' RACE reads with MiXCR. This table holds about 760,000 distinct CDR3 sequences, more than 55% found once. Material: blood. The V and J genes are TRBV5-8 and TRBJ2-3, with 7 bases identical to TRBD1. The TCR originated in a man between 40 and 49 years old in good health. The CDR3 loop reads CASSLSGGSTDTQYF. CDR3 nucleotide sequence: TGTGCCAGCAGCTTGTCAGGGGGAAGCACAGATACGCAGTATTTT.